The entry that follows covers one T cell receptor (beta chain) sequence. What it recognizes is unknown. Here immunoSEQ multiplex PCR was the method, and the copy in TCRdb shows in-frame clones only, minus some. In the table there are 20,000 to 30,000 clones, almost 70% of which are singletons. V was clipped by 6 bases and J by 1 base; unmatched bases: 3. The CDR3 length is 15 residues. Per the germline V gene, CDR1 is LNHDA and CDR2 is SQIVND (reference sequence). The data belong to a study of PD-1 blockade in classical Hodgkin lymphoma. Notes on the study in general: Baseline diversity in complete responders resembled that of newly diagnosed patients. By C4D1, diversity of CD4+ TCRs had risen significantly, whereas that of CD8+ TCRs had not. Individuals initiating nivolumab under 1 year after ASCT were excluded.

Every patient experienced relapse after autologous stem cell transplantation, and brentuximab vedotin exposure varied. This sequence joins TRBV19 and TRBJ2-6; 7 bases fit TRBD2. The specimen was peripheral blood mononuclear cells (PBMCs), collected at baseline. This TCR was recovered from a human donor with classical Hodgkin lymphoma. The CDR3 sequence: CASSRGVSGANVLTF. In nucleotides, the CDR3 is TGTGCCAGTAGCCGGGGGGTATCTGGGGCCAACGTCCTGACTTTC. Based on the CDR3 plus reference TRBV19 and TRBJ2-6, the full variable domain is DGGITQSPKYLFRKEGQNVTLSCEQNLNHDAMYWYRQDPGQGLRLIYYSQIVNDFQKGDIAEGYSVSREKKESFPLTVTSAQKNPTAFYLCASSRGVSGANVLTFGAGSRLTVL.